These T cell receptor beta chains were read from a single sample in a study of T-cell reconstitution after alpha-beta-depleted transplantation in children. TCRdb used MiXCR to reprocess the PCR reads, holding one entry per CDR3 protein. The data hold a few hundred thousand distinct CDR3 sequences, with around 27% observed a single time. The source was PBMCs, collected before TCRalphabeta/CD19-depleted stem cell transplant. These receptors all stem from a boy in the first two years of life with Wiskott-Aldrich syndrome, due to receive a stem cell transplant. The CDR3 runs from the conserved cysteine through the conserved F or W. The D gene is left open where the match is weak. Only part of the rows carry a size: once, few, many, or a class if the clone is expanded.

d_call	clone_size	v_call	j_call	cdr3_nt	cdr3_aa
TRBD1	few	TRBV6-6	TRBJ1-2	TGTGCCAGCATCGAACGGACAGGGTATGGCTACACCTTC	CASIERTGYGYTF
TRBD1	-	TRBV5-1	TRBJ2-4	TGCGCCAGCAGCTTGGGCCCCCCCGCGACAGGGCTAGGCATTCAGTACTTC	CASSLGPPATGLGIQYF
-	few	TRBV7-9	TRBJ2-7	TGTGCCAGCAGTCAAAGAAAGGGTGAGGTAGCCTACGAGCAGTACTTC	CASSQRKGEVAYEQYF
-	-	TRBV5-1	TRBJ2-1	TGCGCCAGCAGCTCCGAGGGGCTGGCTAGAGGTTTGAATGAGCAGTTCTTC	CASSSEGLARGLNEQFF
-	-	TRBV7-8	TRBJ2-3	TGTGCCAGCAGCCCTAACCGGGACTCTCGCACAGATACGCAGTATTTT	CASSPNRDSRTDTQYF
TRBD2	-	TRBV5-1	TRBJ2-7	TGCGCCAGCAGCCCAAAGGGGAGGGTCTACGAGCAGTACTTC	CASSPKGRVYEQYF
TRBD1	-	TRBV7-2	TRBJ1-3	TGTGCCAGCAGCCCAGCGGGACAGGCAGTCGGAAACACCATATATTTT	CASSPAGQAVGNTIYF
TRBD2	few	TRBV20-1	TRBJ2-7	TGCAGTGCCCACCGGGTCGATAGCGGGAGCTACGAGCAGTACTTC	CSAHRVDSGSYEQYF
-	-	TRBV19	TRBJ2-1	TGTGCCAGTACTTGGAGGGCGGAGTCGTATAATGAGCAGTTCTTC	CASTWRAESYNEQFF
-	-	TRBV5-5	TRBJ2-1	TGTGCCAGCAGAAGGACGACAGTATACAATGAGCAGTTCTTC	CASRRTTVYNEQFF
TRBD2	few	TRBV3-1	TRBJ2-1	TGTGCCAGCAGCCAAGCTAGCGGGAGGGGACGGCAGTTCTTC	CASSQASGRGRQFF
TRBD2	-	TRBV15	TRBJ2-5	TGTGCCACCAGCACGGGAGGGCCATTAGAGACCCAGTACTTC	CATSTGGPLETQYF
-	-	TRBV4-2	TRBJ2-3	TGTGCCAGCAGCCAGACACCTAGCACAGATACGCAGTATTTT	CASSQTPSTDTQYF
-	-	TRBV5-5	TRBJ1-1	TGTGCCAGCAGACGTGTAGGGCGTGAAGCTTTCTTT	CASRRVGREAFF
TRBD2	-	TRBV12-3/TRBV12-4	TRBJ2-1	TGTGCCAGCAGTCCCCCCCAAGCGGGAGGGTACAATGAGCAGTTCTTC	CASSPPQAGGYNEQFF
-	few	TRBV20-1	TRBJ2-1	TGCAGTGCTAGAGGGGGGAGTAGGAATGAGCAGTTCTTC	CSARGGSRNEQFF
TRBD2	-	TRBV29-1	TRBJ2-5	TGCAGCGTTGAAATCCTTGGGACTAGAAAGGAGACCCAGTACTTC	CSVEILGTRKETQYF
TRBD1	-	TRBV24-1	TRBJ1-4	TGTGCCACCAGTGATTTTTATCACAGGGGGATCTTTGGCCGTAAACTGTTTTTT	CATSDFYHRGIFGRKLFF
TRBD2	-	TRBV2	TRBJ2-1	TGTGCCAGCAGTTACGCCGGGACTAGTCACAATGAGCAGTTCTTC	CASSYAGTSHNEQFF
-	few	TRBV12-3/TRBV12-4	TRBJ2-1	TGTGCCAGCGGGACCCCTGCCTACAATGAGCAGTTCTTC	CASGTPAYNEQFF
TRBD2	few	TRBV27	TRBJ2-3	TGTGCCAGCAGTTTAGGCGGGCGTCTAGCGGGAGGAGATACGCAGTATTTT	CASSLGGRLAGGDTQYF
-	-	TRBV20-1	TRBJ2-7	TGCAGTGCTAGGCTCGGGACGTCTCCCTACGAGCAGTACTTC	CSARLGTSPYEQYF
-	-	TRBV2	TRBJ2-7	TGTGCCACTTCAGAGACAGGCGTCTCCTACGAGCAGTACTTC	CATSETGVSYEQYF
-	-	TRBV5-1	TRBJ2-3	TGCGCCAGCAGGCCACAGGGAAGGAGCACAGATACGCAGTATTTT	CASRPQGRSTDTQYF
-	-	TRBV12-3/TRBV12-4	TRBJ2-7	TGTGCCAGCAGTCACTCCTCTAGATTAGCCTACGAGCAGTACTTC	CASSHSSRLAYEQYF
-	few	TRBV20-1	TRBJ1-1	TGCAGTGCGAGCCGGGGGTACACTGAAGCTTTCTTT	CSASRGYTEAFF
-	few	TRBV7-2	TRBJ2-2	TGTGCCAGCAGCTTTGGCTTTCCTACTCGGCGGACCGGGGAGCTGTTTTTT	CASSFGFPTRRTGELFF
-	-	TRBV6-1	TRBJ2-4	TGTGCCAGCAGTGAAGGGGAATCCAAAAACATTCAGTACTTC	CASSEGESKNIQYF
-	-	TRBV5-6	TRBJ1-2	TGTGCCAGCAGCTCCTCGACAGCGCGAAACTATGGCTACACCTTC	CASSSSTARNYGYTF
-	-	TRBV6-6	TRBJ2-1	TGTGCCAGCAGTTACGGACTACCCCCGGAGCAGTTCTTC	CASSYGLPPEQFF
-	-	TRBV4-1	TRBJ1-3	TGCGCCAGCAGCCCGGGAACGGTCTACGGAAACACCATATATTTT	CASSPGTVYGNTIYF
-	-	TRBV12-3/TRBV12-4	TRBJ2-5	TGTGCCAGCAGCCAGGTACTGGCGCTCAAAGAGACCCAGTACTTC	CASSQVLALKETQYF
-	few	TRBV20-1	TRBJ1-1	TGCAGTGCCACCGGGTCAGGCGGGAACACTGAAGCTTTCTTT	CSATGSGGNTEAFF
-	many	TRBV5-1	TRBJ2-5	TGCGCCAGCAGCTTGGCCGGGACACGTCAAGAGACCCAGTACTTC	CASSLAGTRQETQYF
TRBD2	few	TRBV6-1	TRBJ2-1	TGTGCCAGCAGCCCACGACTAGCGGGAGGTCGACAGTTCTTC	CASSPRLAGGRQFF
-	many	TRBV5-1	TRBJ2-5	TGCGCCAGCAGCTTGGGGTTTGAGACCCAGTACTTC	CASSLGFETQYF
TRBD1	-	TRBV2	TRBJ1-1	TGTGCCAGCCCGAAGACAGGGATTAACACTGAAGCTTTCTTT	CASPKTGINTEAFF
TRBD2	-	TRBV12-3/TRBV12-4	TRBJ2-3	TGTGCCAGCAGTTTTCATTTGACTAGCGGGGCTAGCACAGATACGCAGTATTTT	CASSFHLTSGASTDTQYF
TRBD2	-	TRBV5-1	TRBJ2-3	TGCGCCAGCAGCTTGGGCGCGGGAGGTAAAGATACGCAGTATTTT	CASSLGAGGKDTQYF
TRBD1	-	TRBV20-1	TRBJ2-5	TGCAGTGCGGGACAGATTCAAGAGACCCAGTACTTC	CSAGQIQETQYF
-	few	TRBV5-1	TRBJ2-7	TGCGCCAGCAGCTTGGCCAGTGGGGGCCTCTCCTACGAGCAGTACTTC	CASSLASGGLSYEQYF
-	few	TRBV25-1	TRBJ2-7	TGTGCCAGCAGTGAATTTCAAGGGACCCACGAAGACTACGAGCAGTACTTC	CASSEFQGTHEDYEQYF
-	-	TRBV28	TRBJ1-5	TGTGCCAGCAGTCCCCTCAGGGTTCGGAATCAGCCCCAGCATTTT	CASSPLRVRNQPQHF
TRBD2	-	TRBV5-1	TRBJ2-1	TGCGCCAGCAGCTTGACGGTAACGCGGGGGAATGAGCAGTTCTTC	CASSLTVTRGNEQFF
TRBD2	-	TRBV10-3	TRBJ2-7	TGTGCCGTTGCCGGGGGGGACGACGAGCAGTACTTC	CAVAGGDDEQYF
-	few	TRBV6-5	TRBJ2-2	TGTGCCAGCAGTACTGGGACGGGGTGGGGAGGGGAGCTGTTTTTT	CASSTGTGWGGELFF
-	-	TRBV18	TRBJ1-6	TGTGCCAGCTCACCACTTCGGGTGGAGGATTCACCCCTCCACTTT	CASSPLRVEDSPLHF
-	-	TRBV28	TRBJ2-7	TGTGCCAGCAGTGCTCCGGGACCGCGGATTTTTCACGAGCAGTACTTC	CASSAPGPRIFHEQYF
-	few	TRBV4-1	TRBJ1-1	TGCGCCAGCAGCCAACCGGCGATATCCATGAACACTGAAGCTTTCTTT	CASSQPAISMNTEAFF
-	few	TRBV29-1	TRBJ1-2	TGCAGCGTTGGACACAAATCCTATGGCTACACCTTC	CSVGHKSYGYTF
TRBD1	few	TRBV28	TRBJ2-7	TGTGCCAGCCTAGACAGGGCCCACGAGCAGTACTTC	CASLDRAHEQYF
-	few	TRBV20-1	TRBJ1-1	TGCAGTGCGGCAGGGTTTAGGATGAACACTGAAGCTTTCTTT	CSAAGFRMNTEAFF
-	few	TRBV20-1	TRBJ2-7	TGCAGTGCTGATCCCCTCGTGGTCACCGAGCAGTACTTC	CSADPLVVTEQYF
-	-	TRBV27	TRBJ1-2	TGTGCCAGCAGTATCTTAGGGGGAGGTGGCTACACCTTC	CASSILGGGGYTF
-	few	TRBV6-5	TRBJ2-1	TGTGCCAGCAGTTACGCCTGGCAGAACTCCTACAATGAGCAGTTCTTC	CASSYAWQNSYNEQFF
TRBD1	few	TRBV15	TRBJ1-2	TGTGCCACCAGCACCAGTAGGACAGGGGGCAGATATGGCTACACCTTC	CATSTSRTGGRYGYTF
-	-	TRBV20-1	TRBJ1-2	TGCAGTGCCGTCCGAGGGGGGGTTGAAGGCTACACCTTC	CSAVRGGVEGYTF
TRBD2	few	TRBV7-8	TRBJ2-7	TGTGCCAGCAGCTTAGCGGTCGCGGGAGGGCCCTCCTACGAGCAGTACTTC	CASSLAVAGGPSYEQYF
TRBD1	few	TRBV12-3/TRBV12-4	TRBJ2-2	TGTGCCAGCAGAAAGGACAGGTTCATCGGGGAGCTGTTTTTT	CASRKDRFIGELFF
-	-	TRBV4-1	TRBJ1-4	TGCGCCAGCAGCCAAATGGGGGGGGCGATGGGGGAAAAACTGTTTTTT	CASSQMGGAMGEKLFF